This TCR beta chain came from a study of shared clonotypes between healthy human individuals. TCRdb's table, derived via immunoSEQ multiplex PCR, lists solely in-frame clones and lacks some. The sample has approximately 2,300,000 clones, 85% to 95% seen once. J gave up 2 bases and V 7 bases, and 6 bases lay outside the gene matches. This CDR3 contains 15 residues. Germline V gene data show CDR1 as SNHLY and CDR2 as FYNNEI. The chain couples TRBV2 to TRBJ2-3, with 10 bases that match TRBD1. Sample: naive CD4+ T cells from PBMCs. Subset specified: CD45RA+ positively selected. This clonotype originated in a man aged 18 to 35 in good health. Some clones in this sample may be carry-over from other donors' samples. The CDR3 here is CASTGTGVNTDTQYF. The CDR3 DNA follows: TGTGCCAGCACGGGGACAGGGGTAAACACAGATACGCAGTATTTT.